This T cell receptor (beta chain) was identified during a study of T cells expressing NK-cell markers. Study-wide findings and caveats: Similarly, these clonotypes led the CD3+CD56-NKG2C+ fraction as well in a handful of donors. Whether expanded NKG2C-expressing T cell clones recognize HCMV is unknown. In five or six donors, dominant NKG2C+ clonotypes were roughly 1.0-7.5% of CD8+ T cells.

CDR1 KGHSH and CDR2 LQKENI come from the germline V gene. The CDR3 is 16 amino acids. With regard to this clonotype: Its specificity is unknown.

TCRdb re-called the 5' RACE reads; every CDR3 protein appears as one record, without DNA. This sample's table reports a few hundred thousand distinct CDR3 sequences. What was sequenced was blood T cells: a sorted CD56 or NKG2C T cell subset, CD4+ or CD8+ T cells, or bulk PBMC T cells (not recorded which). V and J are TRBV18 and TRBJ2-7; TCRdb returns TRBD1, unconfirmable since there is no DNA. This receptor was obtained from a man younger than 35 in good health. CDR3 loop: CASSPSRGGRVYEQYF.